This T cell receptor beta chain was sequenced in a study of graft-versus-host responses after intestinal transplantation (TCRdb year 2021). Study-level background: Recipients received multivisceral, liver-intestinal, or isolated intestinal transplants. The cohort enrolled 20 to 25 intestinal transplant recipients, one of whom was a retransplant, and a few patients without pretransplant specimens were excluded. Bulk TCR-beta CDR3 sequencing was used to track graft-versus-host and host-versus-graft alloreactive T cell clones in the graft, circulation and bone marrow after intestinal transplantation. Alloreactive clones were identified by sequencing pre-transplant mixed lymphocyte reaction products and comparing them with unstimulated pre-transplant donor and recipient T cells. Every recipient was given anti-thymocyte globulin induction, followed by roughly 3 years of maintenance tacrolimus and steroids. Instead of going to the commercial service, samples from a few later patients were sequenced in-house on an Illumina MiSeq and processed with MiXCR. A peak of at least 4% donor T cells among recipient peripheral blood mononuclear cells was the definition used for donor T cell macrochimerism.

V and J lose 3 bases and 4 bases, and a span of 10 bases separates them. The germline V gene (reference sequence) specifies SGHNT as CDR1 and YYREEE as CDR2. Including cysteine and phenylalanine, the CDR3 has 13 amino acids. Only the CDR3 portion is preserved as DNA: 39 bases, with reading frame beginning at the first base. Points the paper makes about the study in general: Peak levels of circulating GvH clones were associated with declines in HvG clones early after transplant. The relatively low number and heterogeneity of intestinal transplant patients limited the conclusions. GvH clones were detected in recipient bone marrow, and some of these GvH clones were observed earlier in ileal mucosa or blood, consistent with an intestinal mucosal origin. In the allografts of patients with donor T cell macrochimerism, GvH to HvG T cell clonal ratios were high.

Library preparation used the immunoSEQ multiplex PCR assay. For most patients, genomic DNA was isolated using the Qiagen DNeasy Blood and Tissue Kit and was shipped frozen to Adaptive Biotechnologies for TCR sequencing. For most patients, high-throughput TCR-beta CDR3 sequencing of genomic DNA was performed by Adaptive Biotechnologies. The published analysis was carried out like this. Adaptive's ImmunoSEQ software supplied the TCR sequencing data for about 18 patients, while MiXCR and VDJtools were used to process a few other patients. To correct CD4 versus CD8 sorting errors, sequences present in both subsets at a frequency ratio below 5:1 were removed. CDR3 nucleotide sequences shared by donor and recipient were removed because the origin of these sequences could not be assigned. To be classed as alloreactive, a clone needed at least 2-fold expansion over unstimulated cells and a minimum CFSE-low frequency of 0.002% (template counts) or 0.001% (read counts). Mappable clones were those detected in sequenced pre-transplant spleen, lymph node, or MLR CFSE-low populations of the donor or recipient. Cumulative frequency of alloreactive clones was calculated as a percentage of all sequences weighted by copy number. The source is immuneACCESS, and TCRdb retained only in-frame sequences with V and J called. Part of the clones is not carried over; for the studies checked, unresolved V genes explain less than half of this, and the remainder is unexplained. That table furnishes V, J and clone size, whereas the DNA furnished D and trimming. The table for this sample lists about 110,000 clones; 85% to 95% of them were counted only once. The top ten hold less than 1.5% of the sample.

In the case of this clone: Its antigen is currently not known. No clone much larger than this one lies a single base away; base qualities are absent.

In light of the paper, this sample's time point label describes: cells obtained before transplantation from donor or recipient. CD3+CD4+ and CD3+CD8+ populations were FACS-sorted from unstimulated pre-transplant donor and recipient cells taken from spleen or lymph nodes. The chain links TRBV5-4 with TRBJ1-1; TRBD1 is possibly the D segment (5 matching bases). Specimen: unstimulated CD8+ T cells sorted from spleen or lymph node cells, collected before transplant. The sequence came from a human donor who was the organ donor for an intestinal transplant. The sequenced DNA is TGTGCCAGCAGCTGGGGGGGGGTCACTGAAGCTTTCTTT. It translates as CASSWGGVTEAFF.